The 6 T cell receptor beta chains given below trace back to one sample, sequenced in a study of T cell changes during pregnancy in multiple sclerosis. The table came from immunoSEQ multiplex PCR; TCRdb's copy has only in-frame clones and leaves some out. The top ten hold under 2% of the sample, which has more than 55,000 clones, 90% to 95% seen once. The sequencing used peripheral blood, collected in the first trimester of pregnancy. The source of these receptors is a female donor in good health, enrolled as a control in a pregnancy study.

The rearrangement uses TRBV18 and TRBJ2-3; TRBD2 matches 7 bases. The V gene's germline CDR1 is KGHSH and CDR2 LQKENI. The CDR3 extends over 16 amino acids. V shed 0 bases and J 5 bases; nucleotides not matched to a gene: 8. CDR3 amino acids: CASSPPGAGMGDTQYF. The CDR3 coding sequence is TGTGCCAGCTCACCACCCGGAGCGGGGATGGGAGATACGCAGTATTTT.

The CDR3 is CASSIGSGPRDEQYF. The CDR3 DNA reads as TGTGCCAGTAGTATAGGGTCGGGCCCGCGGGACGAGCAGTACTTC. The chain couples TRBV19 to TRBJ2-7, with D perhaps TRBD2 (5 bases). The germline V gene has CDR1 LNHDA and CDR2 SQIVND (reference sequence). This CDR3 spans 15 amino acids. V lost 1 base and J lost 5, with 15 bases in between.

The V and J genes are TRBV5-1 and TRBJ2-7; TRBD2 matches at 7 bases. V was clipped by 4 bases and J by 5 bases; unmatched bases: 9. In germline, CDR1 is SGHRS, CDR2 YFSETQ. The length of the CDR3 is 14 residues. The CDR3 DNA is TGCGCCAGCAGCCCGGGACGGGGGGAGGACGAGCAGTACTTC. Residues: CASSPGRGEDEQYF. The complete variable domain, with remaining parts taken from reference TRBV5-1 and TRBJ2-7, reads KAGVTQTPRYLIKTRGQQVTLSCSPISGHRSVSWYQQTPGQGLQFLFEYFSETQRNKGNFPGRFSGRQFSNSRSEMNVSTLELGDSALYLCASSPGRGEDEQYFGPGTRLTVT.

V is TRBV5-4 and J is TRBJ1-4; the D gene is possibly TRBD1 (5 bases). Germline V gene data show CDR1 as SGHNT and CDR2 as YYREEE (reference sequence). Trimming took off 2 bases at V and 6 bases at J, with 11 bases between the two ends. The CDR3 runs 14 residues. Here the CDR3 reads CASSLTGRDEKLFF. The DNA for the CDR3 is TGTGCCAGCAGCTTAACGGGCAGGGATGAAAAACTGTTTTTT.

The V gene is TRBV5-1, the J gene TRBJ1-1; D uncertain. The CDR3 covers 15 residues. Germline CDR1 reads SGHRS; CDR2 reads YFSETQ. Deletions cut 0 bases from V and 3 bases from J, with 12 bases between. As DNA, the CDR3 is TGCGCCAGCAGCTTGGTTGCGGGAAGGGACACTGAAGCTTTCTTT. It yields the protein CASSLVAGRDTEAFF.

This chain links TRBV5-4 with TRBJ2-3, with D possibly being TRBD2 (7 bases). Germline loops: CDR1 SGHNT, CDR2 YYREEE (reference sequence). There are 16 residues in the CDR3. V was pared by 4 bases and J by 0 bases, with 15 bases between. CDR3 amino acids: CASSPGGHSSTDTQYF. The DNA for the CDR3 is TGTGCCAGCAGCCCGGGGGGACACTCGAGCACAGATACGCAGTATTTT.